This T cell receptor (beta chain) was identified in a study of T cells after yellow fever vaccination. Turning to the study itself: Researchers used SMART-Seq v4 Ultra Low Input to prepare fractions that had low cell numbers.

The germline V and J ends were trimmed by 4 bases and 5 bases, with 21 bases remaining between them. The V gene's germline CDR1 is SGHVS and CDR2 FQNEAQ. The CDR3 is 17 residues long. Template switching with 5'RACE generated the TCR cDNA and added a universal primer site and UMIs. TCRdb passed the 5' RACE reads through MiXCR, listing each CDR3 protein once. Of 610,000 or so distinct CDR3 sequences detected, approximately 13% appear once; the ten largest clones hold under 15%. This receptor was identified in a man aged 25 to 45 who received the YFV17D yellow fever vaccine. The chain links TRBV7-8 to TRBJ2-1; D not resolved. The sample consisted of PBMCs, taken on the day of the yellow fever booster vaccination. This CDR3 is CASSSLGILDLNNEQFF. CDR3 in DNA: TGTGCCAGCAGCTCCCTAGGAATCCTCGATCTAAACAATGAGCAGTTCTTC. Supplemented by reference TRBV7-8 and TRBJ2-1, the full variable domain reads GAGVSQSPRYKVAKRGQDVALRCDPISGHVSLFWYQQALGQGPEFLTYFQNEAQLDKSGLPSDRFFAERPEGSVSTLKIQRTQQEDSAVYLCASSSLGILDLNNEQFFGPGTRLTVL.